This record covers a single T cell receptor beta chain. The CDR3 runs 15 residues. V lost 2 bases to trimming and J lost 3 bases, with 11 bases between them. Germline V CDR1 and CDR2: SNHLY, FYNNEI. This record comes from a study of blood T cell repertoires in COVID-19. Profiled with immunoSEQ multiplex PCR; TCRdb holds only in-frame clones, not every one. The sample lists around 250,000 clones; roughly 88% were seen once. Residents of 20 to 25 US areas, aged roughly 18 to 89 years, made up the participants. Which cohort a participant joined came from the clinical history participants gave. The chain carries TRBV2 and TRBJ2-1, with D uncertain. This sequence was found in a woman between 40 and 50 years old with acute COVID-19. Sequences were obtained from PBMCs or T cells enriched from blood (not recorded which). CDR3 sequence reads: CASSELALGYNEQFF. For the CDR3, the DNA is TGTGCCAGCAGTGAACTCGCGCTCGGCTACAATGAGCAGTTCTTC.